This T cell receptor beta chain comes out of a study of cytomegalovirus exposure and HLA in healthy donors. PCR involved 60 Vbeta and 13 Jbeta primers. Assay: immunoSEQ multiplex PCR; the TCRdb copy retains only in-frame clones and omits some. The sample contains around 190,000 clones, approximately 80% of which appear only once. Germline V gene data show CDR1 as WSHSY and CDR2 as SAAADI. Trimming at V came to 4 bases and at J to 7 bases, leaving 9 bases not matched to a gene. The CDR3 loop spans 15 amino acids. What was sequenced was PBMCs. The chain combines TRBV10-2 with TRBJ1-4, with TRBD1 matching over 7 bases. This sequence originates from a woman aged 25 to 39 in good health and CMV-seropositive. The DNA of the CDR3 is TGCGCCAGCAGTGTACATGACAGGGCGGGTGAAAAACTGTTTTTT. Amino acid sequence: CASSVHDRAGEKLFF.